The next 24 T cell receptor beta chains were all read from a single sample in a study of control samples from healthy donors and cancer patients. Using immunoSEQ multiplex PCR, the repertoire was profiled, and TCRdb retains in-frame clones only, with some absent. The data contain 190,000 or so clones, roughly 93% of them singletons. The sequenced sample consisted of blood. These receptors all come from a young man in good health.

This clone was detected once. This chain connects TRBV10-3 to TRBJ1-1; D unclear. Germline V lookup: CDR1 ENHRY, CDR2 SYGVKD. The ends were cut back, 8 bases at V and 0 bases at J, with 10 bases in the middle. This CDR3 has 13 residues. The CDR3 loop reads CAIVDGLNTEAFF. The CDR3 DNA is TGTGCCATCGTTGACGGTCTGAACACTGAAGCTTTCTTT.

Only one count was recorded for this clone. CDR3 bases: TGTGCCATCAGCCCTGGGGAGAACTATGGCTACACCTTC. The encoded protein is CAISPGENYGYTF. The J gene is TRBJ1-2, the V gene TRBV10-3; no clear D. Trimming removed 6 bases from V and 2 bases from J, with 10 bases in between. The CDR3 runs 13 residues. Germline V gene lookup returns CDR1 ENHRY and CDR2 SYGVKD.

The V and J genes are TRBV30 and TRBJ2-3; D gene unclear. Germline lookup yields CDR1 GTSNPN and CDR2 SVGIG (reference sequence). Trimming pared 4 bases from V and 4 bases from J, leaving 12 bases between. The CDR3 extends over 13 amino acids. This CDR3 is CAWNLGSADTQYF. The DNA for the CDR3 is TGTGCCTGGAATCTGGGTTCGGCAGATACGCAGTATTTT.

V usage is TRBV12-3 or TRBV12-4 and J usage is TRBJ2-2; tentatively, D is TRBD2 (7 bases). This CDR3 has 12 amino acids. Between the trimmed V and J ends, which lost 7 bases and 11 bases, there was a span of 14 bases. The CDR3 sequence: CASTLGGEELFF. The CDR3, as DNA: TGTGCCAGCACCCTAGGGGGGGAAGAGCTGTTTTTT.

The chain carries TRBV21-1 and TRBJ1-1; the table calls TRBD1, which could not be checked here. TRBV21-1 is tagged as a pseudogene. CDR3 size: 19 residues. Here the CDR3 DNA reads TGTGCCAGCAGCAAGATAGGGGACAGGGCCCGATCGGGCCACACTGAAGCTTTCTTT. Protein product: CASSKIGDRARSGHTEAFF.

The DNA of the CDR3 is TGCGCCAGCACCCCGCGTGGACAGGGGAGCACAGATACGCAGTATTTT. Its translation: CASTPRGQGSTDTQYF. The chain is built from TRBV5-1 and TRBJ2-3, with 9 nucleotides matching TRBD1. J gave up 0 bases and V 6 bases, and 8 bases lay outside the gene matches. The CDR3 runs 16 residues. In germline, CDR1 is SGHRS, CDR2 YFSETQ.

A word on this clone: At the DNA level, this CDR3 is encoded by other sequences in the same sample as well. The rearrangement joins TRBV19 to TRBJ2-1; 8 positions agree with TRBD2. Germline V gene lookup returns CDR1 LNHDA and CDR2 SQIVND (reference sequence). There are 14 residues in the CDR3. V shed 8 bases, J shed 3 bases, and the junction held 6 bases outside the gene matches. The CDR3 sequence: CASRTSGGYNEQFF. CDR3 in DNA: TGTGCCAGTCGGACGAGCGGGGGCTACAATGAGCAGTTCTTC.

This chain uses TRBV7-4 with TRBJ2-5, with TRBD2 as a possible D gene (6 bases). CDR1 is SGHVT and CDR2 is SQSDAQ in the germline V gene. The CDR3 loop spans 15 amino acids. V shed 4 bases and J shed 3 bases, with 15 bases lying between them. The CDR3 is CASSSRRDCKETQYF. CDR3 nucleotide sequence: TGTGCCAGCAGCTCAAGGAGGGACTGCAAAGAGACCCAGTACTTC.

The CDR3 loop reads CASSQSGAGYTF. The CDR3 DNA is TGTGCCAGCAGCCAATCGGGTGCTGGCTACACCTTC. The chain couples TRBV14 to TRBJ1-2; D is undetermined. Germline V gene sequence: CDR1 SGHDN, CDR2 FVKESK. Trimming removed 2 bases from V and 7 bases from J, with 8 bases in between. There are 12 residues in the CDR3.

CDR3 loop: CASGLGGHITTDTQYF. The CDR3 DNA follows: TGTGCTAGTGGTTTGGGCGGACATATCACCACAGATACGCAGTATTTT. The chain employs TRBV12-5 and TRBJ2-3, with D tentatively TRBD1 (5 bases). This CDR3 region has 16 residues. CDR1 and CDR2 (germline): LGHNT, FRNRAP. The ends were cut back, 1 base at V and 2 bases at J, with 13 bases in the middle.

The gene calls are TRBV3-1 (or the pseudogene TRBV3-2) and TRBJ1-3; D is perhaps TRBD1 (5 bases). The V end was cut by 1 base, the J end by 0 bases, with 16 bases between. The CDR3 has 18 residues. The V gene's germline CDR1 is LGHDT and CDR2 YNNKEL (reference sequence). In DNA form, the CDR3 reads TGTGCCAGCAGCCAAGGGGCAGGGAGGGGAATCTCTGGAAACACCATATATTTT. Translated: CASSQGAGRGISGNTIYF.

V is TRBV2 and J is TRBJ1-1; no firm D call. CDR1 is SNHLY and CDR2 is FYNNEI in the germline V gene. There are 12 residues in the CDR3. V dropped 8 bases and J dropped 3 bases, with 10 bases sitting between them. Here the CDR3 DNA reads TGTGCCAGCCATTTTAGGGACACTGAAGCTTTCTTT. It yields the protein CASHFRDTEAFF.

This clone was recorded a few times. This chain's CDR3 is CASSPQPLGNSGNTIYF. The DNA for the CDR3 is TGTGCCAGCAGCCCCCAACCATTGGGGAACTCTGGAAACACCATATATTTT. This chain joins TRBV7-3 and TRBJ1-3; D is unresolved. Trimming took 5 bases from V and 0 from J, leaving 17 bases between them. The CDR3 extends over 17 amino acids. The germline V gene encodes CDR1 SGHTA and CDR2 FQGTGA. The full variable domain, rest sourced from reference TRBV7-3 and TRBJ1-3, is GAGVSQTPSNKVTEKGKYVELRCDPISGHTALYWYRQSLGQGPEFLIYFQGTGAADDSGLPNDRFFAVRPEGSVSTLKIQRTERGDSAVYLCASSPQPLGNSGNTIYFGEGSWLTVV.

This chain uses TRBV7-8 with TRBJ2-7; the D gene is possibly TRBD2 (5 bases). Germline V gives CDR1 SGHVS, CDR2 FQNEAQ. The V end was cut by 2 bases, the J end by 3 bases, with 14 bases between. CDR3 length: 15 residues. CDR3 loop: CASSLPLGGGYEQYF. DNA for the CDR3: TGTGCCAGCAGCTTACCACTAGGTGGAGGCTACGAGCAGTACTTC. Based on the CDR3 plus reference TRBV7-8 and TRBJ2-7, the full variable domain is GAGVSQSPRYKVAKRGQDVALRCDPISGHVSLFWYQQALGQGPEFLTYFQNEAQLDKSGLPSDRFFAERPEGSVSTLKIQRTQQEDSAVYLCASSLPLGGGYEQYFGPGTRLTVT.

The CDR3 region has the DNA TGTGCCAGCAGCTCGAGGGCAGCGTCAACCGCCTCACCCCTCCACTTT. Protein: CASSSRAASTASPLHF. V is TRBV7-9 and J is TRBJ1-6; D not certain. Germline V gives CDR1 SEHNR, CDR2 FQNEAQ (reference sequence). Between the trimmed V and J ends, which lost 4 bases and 10 bases, there was a span of 20 bases. The CDR3 is 16 amino acids.

The chain uses TRBV5-1 and TRBJ1-4; TRBD1 is a possible D gene (6 bases). The germline CDR1 and CDR2 sequences are SGHRS and YFSETQ. The CDR3 extends over 16 amino acids. Trimming took off 0 bases at V and 5 bases at J, with 14 bases between the two ends. The CDR3 sequence: CASSLVGGHPNEKLFF. CDR3 coding DNA: TGCGCCAGCAGCTTGGTCGGGGGACATCCGAATGAAAAACTGTTTTTT.

The V call is TRBV5-1, the J call TRBJ2-1, with a weak D call TRBD2 (7 bases). The CDR3 has 15 residues. CDR1 is SGHRS, CDR2 YFSETQ, per germline. V lost 3 bases and J 9 bases, leaving 19 bases between the germline ends. DNA of the CDR3: TGCGCCAGCAGCTCCCTAGAGGGGGGGCGATCTGAGCAGTTCTTC. It codes for CASSSLEGGRSEQFF.

This sequence joins TRBV24-1 and TRBJ2-1, with D unresolved. Per the germline V gene, CDR1 is KGHDR and CDR2 is SFDVKD. This CDR3 comprises 15 residues. The V end lost 5 bases, the J end lost 8 bases, and 18 bases lay between the germline ends. The CDR3 sequence: CATSGKSSRFDEQFF. The CDR3 DNA follows: TGTGCCACCAGTGGAAAATCTAGTCGGTTCGATGAGCAGTTCTTC.

The rearrangement joins TRBV24-1 to TRBJ1-1, with a tentative D call TRBD1 (5 bases). Looked up from germline, CDR1 is KGHDR and CDR2 is SFDVKD. This CDR3 contains 14 residues. V lost 4 bases to trimming and J lost 5 bases, with 13 bases between them. CDR3: CATSDPSKGTEAFF. The CDR3 DNA sequence: TGTGCCACCAGTGACCCTTCAAAGGGGACTGAAGCTTTCTTT.

This chain links TRBV2 with TRBJ2-1, with D perhaps matching TRBD2 (5 bases). V lost 8 bases to trimming and J lost 4 bases, with 12 bases between them. CDR1 SNHLY and CDR2 FYNNEI come from the germline V gene. The CDR3 contains 13 residues. Here the CDR3 reads CASHREHYNEQFF. In nucleotides, the CDR3 is TGTGCCAGCCACCGGGAACATTACAATGAGCAGTTCTTC.

This clone has only a few counts. The chain recombines TRBV25-1 with TRBJ2-5, with unresolved D. Trimming pared 2 bases from V and 7 bases from J, leaving 14 bases between. The CDR3 spans 14 residues. Germline V gene data show CDR1 as MGHDK and CDR2 as SYGVNS. The CDR3 sequence is CASSEVHPAGTQYF. The CDR3 DNA sequence: TGTGCCAGCAGTGAAGTCCATCCCGCTGGGACCCAGTACTTC.

The chain uses TRBV28 and TRBJ2-3; 7 bases fit TRBD2. The germline V gene encodes CDR1 MDHEN and CDR2 SYDVKM. J gave up 0 bases and V 6 bases, and 3 bases lay outside the gene matches. This CDR3 comprises 14 residues. The chain's CDR3 is CASSDGGSTDTQYF. The DNA for the CDR3 is TGTGCCAGCAGCGACGGGGGGAGCACAGATACGCAGTATTTT.

The V gene is TRBV6-5, the J gene TRBJ1-1; D is possibly TRBD1 (5 bases). Trimming took off 2 bases at V and 1 base at J, with 5 bases between the two ends. This CDR3 is 13 amino acids long. The germline V gene has CDR1 MNHEY and CDR2 SVGAGI. The CDR3 here is CASSYGQNTEAFF. The CDR3 nucleotides are TGTGCCAGCAGTTACGGACAGAACACTGAAGCTTTCTTT.

As concerns this clone: Other DNA sequences in the same sample also yield this CDR3. The chain carries TRBV11-2 and TRBJ1-6, with unresolved D. Looked up from germline, CDR1 is SGHAT and CDR2 is FQNNGV. CDR3 length: 15 amino acids. The V and J ends lost 1 base and 6 bases respectively, with 10 bases between them. CDR3 region: CASSLAGQPNSPLHF. CDR3 DNA sequence: TGTGCCAGCAGCTTAGCAGGTCAGCCTAATTCACCCCTCCACTTT.